The 5 T cell receptor beta chains listed next were all sequenced from one sample in a study of blood T cells in healthy people across ages. Sample-barcoded 5' priming and a J-beta primer mix drove a second PCR of 7 to 11 cycles. TCRdb ran MiXCR on the 5' RACE reads and lists one entry per CDR3 protein. Seen here are over 1.5 million distinct CDR3 sequences, roughly 52% observed once, and the top ten hold roughly 2%. The sample taken for sequencing was blood. These receptors all come from a woman in her 40s in good health.

The chain combines TRBV20-1 with TRBJ1-4; TRBD1 is a possible D gene (5 bases). Germline-derived CDR1 and CDR2 are DFQATT and SNEGSKA (reference sequence). With 0 bases removed from V and 8 bases from J, the gap between germline ends came to 16 bases. The CDR3 is 15 amino acids. The CDR3 sequence is CSARDGSGGREKLFF. The DNA for the CDR3 is TGCAGTGCTAGAGACGGTTCCGGGGGAAGGGAAAAACTGTTTTTT.

In this sample, this clonotype turned up many times. This chain connects TRBV7-2 to TRBJ2-7, with TRBD1 identical over 7 bases. Per germline, CDR1 SGHTA and CDR2 FQGNSA. The V and J ends lost 4 bases and 3 bases, in that order; junction bases with no gene match: 3. The CDR3 contains 13 residues. The CDR3 nucleotides are TGTGCCAGCAGCTCGGGACAGTTCTACGAGCAGTACTTC. Its protein product is CASSSGQFYEQYF.

A note on this clonotype: Relative to the germline gene, one junction end is altered; a read error may explain this. The chain is built from TRBV7-9 and TRBJ1-1; D gene uncertain. Germline-derived CDR1 and CDR2 are SEHNR and FQNEAQ (reference sequence). The length of the CDR3 is 13 residues. The CDR3: CASSLGDSTEVFF. DNA for the CDR3: TGTGCCAGCAGCTTAGGTGACTCCACTGAAGTTTTCTTT.

Comments on this clonotype: This may come from a read error, since a much larger clone is one base off. The gene calls are TRBV4-1 and TRBJ2-5; tentative D call: TRBD2 (5 bases). The CDR3 has 13 amino acids. Germline V lookup: CDR1 MGHRA, CDR2 YSYEKL. V was trimmed by 4 bases and J by 1 base, leaving 7 bases between them. CDR3 sequence: CASSPTTQETQYF. CDR3 nucleotide sequence: TGCGCCAGCAGCCCGACTACCCAAGAGACCCAGTACTTC.

A few counts support this clonotype. This chain joins TRBV13 and TRBJ1-2; D is unclear. The V and J ends lost 3 bases and 6 bases respectively, with 11 bases between them. From germline, CDR1 is PRHDT and CDR2 FYEKMQ (reference sequence). CDR3 length: 13 residues. The chain's CDR3 is CASSLDLRNGYTF. In DNA form, the CDR3 reads TGTGCCAGCAGCTTGGACCTAAGGAATGGCTACACCTTC.